This TCR beta chain was recorded in a study of human T cells and chemical hapten exposure. V lost 5 bases and J 0 bases, leaving 10 bases between the germline ends. This CDR3 is 14 amino acids long. The germline V gene encodes CDR1 KGHSH and CDR2 LQKENI. TCRdb passed the RACE reads through MiXCR, listing each CDR3 protein once. The table has around 57,000 distinct CDR3 sequences, 11% seen once. Remarks on this clonotype: Its antigen is still unknown.

Study findings and constraints: Every donor had alopecia, and their immune response may therefore differ from healthy people's.

Described time point: pre-sensitization, week 0. The treatment denotes: therapeutic diphenylcyclopropenone sensitization with weekly scalp DPC. The chain is built from TRBV18 and TRBJ1-1; D may be TRBD1 (5 bases). The source of this sequence is a middle-aged woman with alopecia areata. Some clones in this sample may be carry-over from other donors' samples. The source material was whole blood, sampled in connection with sensitization to the hapten diphenylcyclopropenone (DPC). The DNA of the CDR3 is TGTGCCAGCTCAGAGGGACGGATGAACACTGAAGCTTTCTTT. Protein: CASSEGRMNTEAFF.